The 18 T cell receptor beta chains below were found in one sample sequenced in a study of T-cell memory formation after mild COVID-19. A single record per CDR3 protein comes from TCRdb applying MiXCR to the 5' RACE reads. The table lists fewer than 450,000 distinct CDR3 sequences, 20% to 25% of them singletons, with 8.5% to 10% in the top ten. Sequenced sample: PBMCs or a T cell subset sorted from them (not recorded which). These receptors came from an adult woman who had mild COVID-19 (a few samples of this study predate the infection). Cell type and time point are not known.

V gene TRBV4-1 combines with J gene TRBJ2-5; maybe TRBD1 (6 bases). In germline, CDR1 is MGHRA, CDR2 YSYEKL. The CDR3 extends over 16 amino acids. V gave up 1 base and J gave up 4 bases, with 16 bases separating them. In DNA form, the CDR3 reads TGCGCCAGCAGCCAAGGGGGGCTTGGCCATGGAGAGACCCAGTACTTC. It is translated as CASSQGGLGHGETQYF.

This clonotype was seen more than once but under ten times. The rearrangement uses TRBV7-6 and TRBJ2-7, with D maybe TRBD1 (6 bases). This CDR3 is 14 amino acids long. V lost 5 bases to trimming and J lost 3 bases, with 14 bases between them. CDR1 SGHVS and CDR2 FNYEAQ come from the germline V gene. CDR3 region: CASSPRDTNYEQYF. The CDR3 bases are TGTGCCAGCAGCCCCCGGGACACCAACTACGAGCAGTACTTC.

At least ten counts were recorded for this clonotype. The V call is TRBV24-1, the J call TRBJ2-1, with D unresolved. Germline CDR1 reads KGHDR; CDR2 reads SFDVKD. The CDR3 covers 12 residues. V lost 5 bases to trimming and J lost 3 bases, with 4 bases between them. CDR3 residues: CATSGGYNEQFF. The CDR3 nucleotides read TGTGCCACCAGTGGCGGCTACAATGAGCAGTTCTTC.

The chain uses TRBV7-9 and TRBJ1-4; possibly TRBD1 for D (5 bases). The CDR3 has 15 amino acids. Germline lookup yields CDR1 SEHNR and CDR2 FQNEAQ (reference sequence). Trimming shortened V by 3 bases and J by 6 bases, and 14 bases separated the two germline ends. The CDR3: CASSLGLHEYEKLFF. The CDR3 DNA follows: TGTGCCAGCAGCTTGGGACTTCACGAGTATGAAAAACTGTTTTTT.

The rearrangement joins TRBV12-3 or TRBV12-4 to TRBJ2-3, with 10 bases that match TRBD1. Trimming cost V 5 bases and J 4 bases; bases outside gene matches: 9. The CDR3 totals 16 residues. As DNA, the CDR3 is TGTGCCAGCAGTCTGGGGTACGGGACAGGGGCAGATACGCAGTATTTT. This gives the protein CASSLGYGTGADTQYF.

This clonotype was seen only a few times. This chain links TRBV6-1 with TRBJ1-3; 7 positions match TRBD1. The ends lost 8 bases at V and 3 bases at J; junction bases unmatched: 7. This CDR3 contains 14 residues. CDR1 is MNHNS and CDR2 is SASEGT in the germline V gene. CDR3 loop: CASRRGGGGNTIYF. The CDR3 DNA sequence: TGTGCCAGCCGCAGGGGGGGCGGTGGAAACACCATATATTTT.

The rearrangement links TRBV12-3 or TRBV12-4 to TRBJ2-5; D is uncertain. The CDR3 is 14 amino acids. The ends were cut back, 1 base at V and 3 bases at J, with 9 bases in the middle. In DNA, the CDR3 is TGTGCCAGCAGTTTAGGGTATCGAGAAGAGACCCAGTACTTC. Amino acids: CASSLGYREETQYF.

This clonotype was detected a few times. In DNA form, the CDR3 reads TGTGCCAGCAGTTCCCTGGGAGGGAGCTCCTACGAGCAGTACTTC. Translated: CASSSLGGSSYEQYF. The chain has TRBV7-2 and TRBJ2-7, with 7 bases lining up with TRBD2. The CDR3 is 15 amino acids. CDR1 SGHTA and CDR2 FQGNSA come from the germline V gene. V was pared by 6 bases and J by 0 bases, with 8 bases of the junction left unmatched.

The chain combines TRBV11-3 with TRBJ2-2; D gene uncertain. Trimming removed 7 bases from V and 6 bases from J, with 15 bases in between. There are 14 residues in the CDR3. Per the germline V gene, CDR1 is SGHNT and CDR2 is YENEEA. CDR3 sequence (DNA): TGTGCCAGCAAGGGTGGGATGGACGCCGGGGAGCTGTTTTTT. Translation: CASKGGMDAGELFF.

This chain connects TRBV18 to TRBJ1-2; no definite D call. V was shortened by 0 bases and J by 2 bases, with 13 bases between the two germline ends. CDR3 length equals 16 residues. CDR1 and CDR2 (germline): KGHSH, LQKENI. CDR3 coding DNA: TGTGCCAGCTCACCACCATTAGGCGCTGGGAACTATGGCTACACCTTC. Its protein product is CASSPPLGAGNYGYTF.

The CDR3 DNA follows: TGCGCCAGCAGTGATGAGACAGCTTACAATGAGCAGTTCTTC. This codes for CASSDETAYNEQFF. The V call is TRBV10-1, the J call TRBJ2-1, with a tentative D call TRBD1 (5 bases). Deletions cut 3 bases from V and 4 bases from J, with 10 bases between. The germline V gene encodes CDR1 WNHNN and CDR2 SYGVQD (reference sequence). The CDR3 is 14 amino acids.

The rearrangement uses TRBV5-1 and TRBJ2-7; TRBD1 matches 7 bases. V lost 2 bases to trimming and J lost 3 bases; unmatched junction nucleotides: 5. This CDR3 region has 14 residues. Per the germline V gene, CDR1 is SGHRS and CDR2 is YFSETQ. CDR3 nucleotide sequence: TGCGCCAGCAGCTTTCCGGGACAGCACTACGAGCAGTACTTC. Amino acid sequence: CASSFPGQHYEQYF.

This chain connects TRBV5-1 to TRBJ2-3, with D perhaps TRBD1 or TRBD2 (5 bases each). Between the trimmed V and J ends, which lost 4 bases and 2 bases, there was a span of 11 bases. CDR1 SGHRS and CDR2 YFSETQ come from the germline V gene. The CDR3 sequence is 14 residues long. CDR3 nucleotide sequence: TGCGCCAGCAGCGTGGGGACCGTCACAGATACGCAGTATTTT. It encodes CASSVGTVTDTQYF.

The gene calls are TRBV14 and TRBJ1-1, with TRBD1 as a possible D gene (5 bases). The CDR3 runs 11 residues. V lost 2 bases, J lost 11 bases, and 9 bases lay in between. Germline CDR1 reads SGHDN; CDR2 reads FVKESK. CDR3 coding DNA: TGTGCCAGCAGCCAACAGGGATGGGCTTTCTTT. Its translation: CASSQQGWAFF. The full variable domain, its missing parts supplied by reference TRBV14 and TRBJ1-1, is EAGVTQFPSHSVIEKGQTVTLRCDPISGHDNLYWYRRVMGKEIKFLLHFVKESKQDESGMPNNRFLAERTGGTYSTLKVQPAELEDSGVYFCASSQQGWAFFGQGTRLTVV.

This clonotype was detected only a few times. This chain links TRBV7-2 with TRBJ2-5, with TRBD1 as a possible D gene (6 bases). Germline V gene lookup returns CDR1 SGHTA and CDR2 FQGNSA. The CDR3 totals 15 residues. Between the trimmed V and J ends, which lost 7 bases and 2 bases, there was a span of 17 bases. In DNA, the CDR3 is TGTGCCAGCACTCGCAGGGGAAGCTTTCAAGAGACCCAGTACTTC. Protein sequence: CASTRRGSFQETQYF.

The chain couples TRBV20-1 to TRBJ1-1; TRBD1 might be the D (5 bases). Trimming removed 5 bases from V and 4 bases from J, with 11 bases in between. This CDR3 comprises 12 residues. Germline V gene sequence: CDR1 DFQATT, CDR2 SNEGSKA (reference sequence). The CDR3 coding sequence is TGCAGTGCTGTGGGGGGGGGCACTGAAGCTTTCTTT. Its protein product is CSAVGGGTEAFF.

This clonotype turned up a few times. The CDR3, as DNA: TGCGCCAGCAGCTTGCAGGGGCGCAGATCCGACGAGCAGTACTTC. As protein: CASSLQGRRSDEQYF. The chain recombines TRBV5-1 with TRBJ2-7; possibly TRBD1 for D (6 bases). Germline CDR1 and CDR2: SGHRS and YFSETQ. This CDR3 region has 15 residues. Trimming left V 1 base short and J 5 bases short, with 16 bases between.

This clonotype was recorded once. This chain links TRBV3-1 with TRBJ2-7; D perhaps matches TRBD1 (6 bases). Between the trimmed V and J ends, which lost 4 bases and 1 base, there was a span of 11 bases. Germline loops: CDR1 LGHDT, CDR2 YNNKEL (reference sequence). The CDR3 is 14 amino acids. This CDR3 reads CASSPGGTSYEQYF. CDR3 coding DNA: TGTGCCAGCAGCCCTGGGGGCACATCCTACGAGCAGTACTTC.